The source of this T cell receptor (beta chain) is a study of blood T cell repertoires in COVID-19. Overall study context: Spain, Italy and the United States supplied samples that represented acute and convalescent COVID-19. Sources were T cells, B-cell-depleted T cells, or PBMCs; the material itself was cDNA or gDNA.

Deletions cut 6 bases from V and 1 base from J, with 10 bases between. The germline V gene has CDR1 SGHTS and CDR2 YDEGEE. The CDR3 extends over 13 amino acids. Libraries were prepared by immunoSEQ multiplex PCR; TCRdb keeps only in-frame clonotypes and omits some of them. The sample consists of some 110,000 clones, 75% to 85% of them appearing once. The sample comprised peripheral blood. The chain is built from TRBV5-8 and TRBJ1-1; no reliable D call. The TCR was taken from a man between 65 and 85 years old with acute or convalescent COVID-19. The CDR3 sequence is CASNLRGNTEAFF. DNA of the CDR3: TGTGCCAGCAACCTTCGGGGGAACACTGAAGCTTTCTTT.